A selection of T cell receptor beta chains follows, all from one sample in a study of shared T cell receptors in the human thymus. Sequencing was performed with immunoSEQ multiplex PCR; in TCRdb, only in-frame clones are kept and a portion is missing. Here the sample spans approximately 580,000 clones, about 80% being singletons. The sample was also reused in another study, on human thymus T cells.

Sequencing was done on a sample of thymocytes. The origin of the receptors is a boy in the first two years of life with a congenital heart defect. CDR3s leave out the opening cysteine and the closing phenylalanine or tryptophan. Some rows have no size entry. The others give once, few or many, or a class for an expanded clone.

clone size: -
V gene: TRBV7-6
J gene: TRBJ2-7
CDR3 protein: ASSLIGPGYSYEQY

clone size: -
V gene: TRBV9
J gene: TRBJ1-4
CDR3 protein: ASSPNGTGGEKLF

clone size: -
V gene: TRBV19
J gene: TRBJ2-1
CDR3 protein: ASSPSGRSYNEQF

clone size: -
V gene: TRBV27
J gene: TRBJ1-1
CDR3 protein: ASSHKGAHTEAF

clone size: -
V gene: TRBV5-1
J gene: TRBJ2-7
CDR3 protein: ASSFLGIYEQY

clone size: -
V gene: TRBV5-1
J gene: TRBJ2-5
CDR3 protein: ASSLDSRETQY

clone size: -
V gene: TRBV4-3
J gene: TRBJ2-1
CDR3 protein: ASSQGLREEDEQF

clone size: -
V gene: TRBV6-5
J gene: TRBJ1-5
CDR3 protein: ASSYIRGRGLQPQH

clone size: -
V gene: TRBV13
J gene: TRBJ2-3
CDR3 protein: ASSSRDSLLSDTQY

clone size: -
V gene: TRBV27
J gene: TRBJ1-1
CDR3 protein: ASSFTGNTEAF

clone size: once
V gene: TRBV1
J gene: TRBJ2-1
CDR3 protein: TSSQKRSTLAGVVDEQF

clone size: -
V gene: TRBV30
J gene: TRBJ1-6
CDR3 protein: AWKRSSYNSPLH

clone size: few
V gene: TRBV18
J gene: TRBJ2-7
CDR3 protein: ASSLAESGRRYEQY

clone size: once
V gene: TRBV11-2
J gene: TRBJ2-1
CDR3 protein: ASSLGGGLAVNEQF

clone size: -
V gene: TRBV4-2
J gene: TRBJ2-7
CDR3 protein: ASSQDGQGPYEQY

clone size: few
V gene: TRBV7-9
J gene: TRBJ2-1
CDR3 protein: ASTLSSGRDNEQF

clone size: -
V gene: TRBV28
J gene: TRBJ1-2
CDR3 protein: ASYIQGLDGYT

clone size: -
V gene: TRBV29-1
J gene: TRBJ2-3
CDR3 protein: SVEVAQRGPDTQY

clone size: -
V gene: TRBV14
J gene: TRBJ2-7
CDR3 protein: ASSQYGTGPYEQY

clone size: -
V gene: TRBV19
J gene: TRBJ1-2
CDR3 protein: ASSIGGQHYGYT

clone size: -
V gene: TRBV6-5
J gene: TRBJ1-1
CDR3 protein: ASSYSWSGRQAF

clone size: -
V gene: TRBV4-1
J gene: TRBJ1-2
CDR3 protein: ASSQERGGGTDGYT

clone size: -
V gene: TRBV4-1
J gene: TRBJ2-7
CDR3 protein: ASSREVSASYEQY

clone size: -
V gene: TRBV6-1
J gene: TRBJ2-1
CDR3 protein: ASSEKTSGDNNEQF

clone size: once
V gene: TRBV11-2
J gene: TRBJ2-7
CDR3 protein: ASSPPEWAWAPPYEQY

clone size: -
V gene: TRBV6-5
J gene: TRBJ2-2
CDR3 protein: ASSYSGQTTGELF

clone size: -
V gene: TRBV15
J gene: TRBJ2-3
CDR3 protein: ATRQHGTSGKDTQY

clone size: -
V gene: TRBV9
J gene: TRBJ1-1
CDR3 protein: ASSVVGAGGKAEAF

clone size: -
V gene: TRBV9
J gene: TRBJ2-1
CDR3 protein: ASSPRRGPENEQF

clone size: -
V gene: TRBV5-4
J gene: TRBJ2-3
CDR3 protein: ASSLYSMREGQISTDTQY

clone size: -
V gene: TRBV19
J gene: TRBJ1-5
CDR3 protein: ASGGWDSGNQPQH

clone size: -
V gene: TRBV4-2
J gene: TRBJ2-7
CDR3 protein: ASSQGLAGEVNEQY

clone size: once
V gene: TRBV4-3
J gene: TRBJ2-3
CDR3 protein: ASSQDRGTSGRAIHPNTQY

clone size: -
V gene: TRBV29-1
J gene: TRBJ2-7
CDR3 protein: SARVRDRDHEQY